This TCR beta chain was identified in a study of OX40 agonist ivuxolimab in advanced cancers. Study background: The dose-escalation cohort was over 65% male, with a mean age of about 58 years, ranging roughly 20 to 80. Checkpoint inhibitors had been given previously to 40% of patients.

Autoimmune disease history or systemic immunosuppression led to patient exclusion. Sequencing used immunoSEQ multiplex PCR; TCRdb keeps in-frame clones, though not all of them. The profile shows around 20,000 clones, around 86% of them singletons. Study results and caveats: Clonal expansion by week 6 occurred in CD4+ and CD8+ blood T cells (at 0.1 to 3.0 mg/kg).

About this clone itself: The antigen remains undetermined.

The sample was CD4+ or CD8+ T cells sorted from blood, taken in a trial of the OX40 agonist ivuxolimab. The receptor was derived from an adult with an advanced solid tumor such as melanoma, head and neck, liver or kidney cancer.

CDR3 nucleotides: TGTGCCAGCAGCTTGGCAGGGCAAACCTACGAGCAGTACTTC. Its protein is CASSLAGQTYEQYF. The chain uses TRBV5-5 and TRBJ2-7; D is perhaps TRBD1 (5 bases). The CDR3 contains 14 residues. Germline loops: CDR1 SGHKS, CDR2 YYEKEE (reference sequence). With 0 bases removed from V and 2 bases from J, the gap between germline ends came to 9 bases.